This T cell receptor (beta chain) was observed in a study of blood T cell repertoires in COVID-19. This CDR3 is 12 amino acids long. CDR1 is SGHRS and CDR2 is YFSETQ in the germline V gene. V shed 3 bases and J 8 bases; nucleotides not matched to a gene: 1. The method was immunoSEQ multiplex PCR; TCRdb's version includes in-frame clones alone and lacks a portion of them. The sample carries around 200,000 clones, 85% to 90% recorded once. The sequenced material came from PBMCs or T cells enriched from blood (not recorded which). The chain carries TRBV5-1 and TRBJ2-1; 8 nucleotides agree with TRBD1. This clonotype was sampled from a man under 40 who had recovered from COVID-19. The CDR3 sequence is CASSYRGDEQFF. CDR3 nucleotides: TGCGCCAGCAGCTACAGGGGGGATGAGCAGTTCTTC.